This T cell receptor (beta chain) was captured in a study of blood T cell repertoires in COVID-19. Study overall: Whether acute or convalescent, the COVID-19 samples came from the United States, Italy and Spain. From T cells, B-cell-depleted T cells, or PBMCs came the material, which was cDNA or gDNA.

Original data processing: It was from reference gene primer amplification that nucleated cell counts were estimated. The repertoire was sequenced with immunoSEQ multiplex PCR; TCRdb's copy has only in-frame clones and lacks some. V and J calls and clone size come straight from that table; D and trimming were deduced from the DNA. The profile shows more than 75,000 clones, approximately 86% of them singletons. Sequencing was carried out using peripheral blood. The TCR comes from a man aged 80 or over with active or convalescent COVID-19.

Here the CDR3 DNA reads TGCGCCAGCAGCCAGGGACAGCCTAGAGGTGAAGCTTTCTTT. Its protein is CASSQGQPRGEAFF. The chain joins TRBV5-1 to TRBJ1-1, with 7 bases fitting TRBD1. The V gene end was trimmed by 4 bases and the J gene end by 7 bases; junction bases not matched to a gene: 10. CDR1 is SGHRS and CDR2 is YFSETQ in the germline V gene. The CDR3 length is 14 residues.